This is a list of T cell receptor beta chains from one sample in a study of blood T cell repertoires in COVID-19. Here immunoSEQ multiplex PCR was the method, and the copy in TCRdb shows in-frame clones only, minus some. The sample lists fewer than 120,000 clones, over 65% occurring once. Sequencing used peripheral blood. The source is a woman older than 75 with acute or convalescent COVID-19. CDR3s include the opening cysteine and the closing phenylalanine or tryptophan. The D gene is left open where the match is weak. Size values are once, few and many counts, or a class for expanded clones, and some rows have none.

d_gene,abundance,v_gene,j_gene,CDR3nt,CDR3aa
-,-,TRBV11-3,TRBJ2-7,TGTGCCAGCAGCCTCACGGCCGGTAGCGTCCACGAGCAGTACTTC,CASSLTAGSVHEQYF
-,-,TRBV30,TRBJ2-1,TGTGCCTGGAAGAGGGACGGGAGTTCGAATGAGCAGTTCTTC,CAWKRDGSSNEQFF
-,-,TRBV6-1,TRBJ1-3,TGTGCCAGCAGTGAAGCAACCTCCGGGTCTGGAAACACCATATATTTT,CASSEATSGSGNTIYF
TRBD1,once,TRBV7-2,TRBJ1-1,TGTGCCAGCAGCTTGCAGGGGGCTCTGAACACTGAAGCTTTCTTT,CASSLQGALNTEAFF
-,-,TRBV18,TRBJ2-7,TGTGCCAGCTCACCAGGGGCGGCCTACGAGCAGTACTTC,CASSPGAAYEQYF
TRBD1,-,TRBV7-6,TRBJ2-7,TGTGCCAGCAGCGTCACAGGGGAGCGGTACTTC,CASSVTGERYF
TRBD2,-,TRBV27,TRBJ2-2,TGTGCCAGCATGGTCGGGAGGATCACCGGGGAGCTGTTTTTT,CASMVGRITGELFF
-,-,TRBV5-3,TRBJ2-5,TGTGCCAGATGGGCTCGGAGGAGGGGCCGGCGGGAGACCCAGTACTTC,CARWARRRGRRETQYF
TRBD1,-,TRBV6-5,TRBJ1-2,TGTGCCAGCGGGGGCTCGACAGGGAACTATGGCTACACCTTC,CASGGSTGNYGYTF
-,-,TRBV12-3/TRBV12-4,TRBJ1-2,TGTGCCAGCAGTTTAGGAGGGATATATGGCTACACCTTC,CASSLGGIYGYTF
TRBD1,-,TRBV6-1,TRBJ1-1,TGTGCCAGCAGTGGGGGCTACAGGGGGGTAAAGAACACTGAAGCTTTCTTT,CASSGGYRGVKNTEAFF
-,-,TRBV5-1,TRBJ2-2,TGCGCCAGCAGCTTGGAACCGGGAGTGGTCACCGGGGAGCTGTTTTTT,CASSLEPGVVTGELFF
TRBD1,-,TRBV19,TRBJ1-2,TGTGCCAGTAGTATCCTTACCCGGGACAGGGGGCCGAATGTCAACTATGGCTACACCTTC,CASSILTRDRGPNVNYGYTF
-,-,TRBV21-1,TRBJ1-1,TGTGCCAGCAGCCCAGGACAGGGGAACACTGAAGCTTTCTTT,CASSPGQGNTEAFF
-,-,TRBV25-1,TRBJ2-7,TGTGCCAGCAGTGAGGAGACAGGCTCCTACGAGCAGTACTTC,CASSEETGSYEQYF
TRBD1,few,TRBV19,TRBJ2-1,TGTGCCAGTAGTCGGACAGGGGGCTCCCTCTACAATGAGCAGTTCTTC,CASSRTGGSLYNEQFF
TRBD1,few,TRBV18,TRBJ1-5,TGTGCCAGCTCACCTAGGACAGGGGGCGGTAGCAATCAGCCCCAGCATTTT,CASSPRTGGGSNQPQHF
-,-,TRBV27,TRBJ1-1,TGTGCCAGCAGTTTACGGGGATCGGTAACTGAAGCTTTCTTT,CASSLRGSVTEAFF
-,-,TRBV29-1,TRBJ1-2,TGCAGCGTTGAACCAGGGGATCACTATGGCTACACCTTC,CSVEPGDHYGYTF
TRBD2,-,TRBV7-2,TRBJ2-5,TGTGCCAGCACGGGGATGGGGGGGTACCAAGAGACCCAGTACTTC,CASTGMGGYQETQYF
-,-,TRBV12-3/TRBV12-4,TRBJ1-2,TGTGCCAGCAGTTTCGACTATGGCTACACCTTC,CASSFDYGYTF
-,-,TRBV28,TRBJ2-7,TGTGCCAGCAGTTTAGGAGGGGACTACGAGCAGTACTTC,CASSLGGDYEQYF
-,-,TRBV3-1/TRBV3-2,TRBJ1-4,TGTGCCAGCAGCCCTATCGGAGAGGGGGAACCTTGGCGGGGGCTGTTTTTT,CASSPIGEGEPWRGLFF
-,-,TRBV4-1,TRBJ2-7,TGCGCCAGCAGCCTAGCAATTAGCACCTACGAGCAGTACTTC,CASSLAISTYEQYF
-,once,TRBV18,TRBJ1-4,TGTGCCAGCTCACCTCGGGTGAATGAAAAACTGTTTTTT,CASSPRVNEKLFF
TRBD2,-,TRBV7-8,TRBJ2-2,TGTGCCAGCAGCCCGGCTAGCGGGAGCGCCGGGGAGCTGTTTTTT,CASSPASGSAGELFF
-,-,TRBV7-9,TRBJ1-6,TGTGCCAGCAGCCCAGCAGGGGATTCACCCCTCCACTTT,CASSPAGDSPLHF
TRBD2,-,TRBV5-4,TRBJ2-2,TGTGCCAGCAGCCGTGGGGGACTAGCGGGAGCCGGGGAGCTGTTTTTT,CASSRGGLAGAGELFF
TRBD2,-,TRBV9,TRBJ2-3,TGTGCCAGCAGCGTAGAGCCTAGCGGGGCAGATACGCAGTATTTT,CASSVEPSGADTQYF
TRBD2,once,TRBV4-1,TRBJ2-3,TGCGCCAGCAGCCAAGATCCTAGCGGGGTAGGGGCAGATACGCAGTATTTT,CASSQDPSGVGADTQYF
TRBD1,-,TRBV19,TRBJ1-6,TGTGCCAGTAGTATAGTTCGGCAGGGGGGTTCACCCCTCCACTTT,CASSIVRQGGSPLHF
-,-,TRBV6-5,TRBJ1-2,TGTGCCAGCAGTCCATCCCAGGCCGTCTATGGCTACACCTTC,CASSPSQAVYGYTF
-,-,TRBV3-1/TRBV3-2,TRBJ1-1,TGTGCCAGCAGCCAAAGAGACAGGAGGCTGGGCACTGAAGCTTTCTTT,CASSQRDRRLGTEAFF
-,-,TRBV5-1,TRBJ1-6,TGCGCCAGCAGCTCCGGCCCCCGGAGTTCACCCCTCCACTTT,CASSSGPRSSPLHF
TRBD1,-,TRBV10-3,TRBJ1-4,TGTGCCATCAGTGGGCGACAGGGACTGGAGGAAAAACTGTTTTTT,CAISGRQGLEEKLFF
TRBD1,-,TRBV19,TRBJ2-7,TGTGCCAGTAGTTCTCCAGGACAGGGGTCCTACGAGCAGTACTTC,CASSSPGQGSYEQYF
TRBD1,-,TRBV28,TRBJ2-7,TGTGCCTCACCGGTCCTGGGGACAGGGAGTGTCCACGAGCAGTACTTC,CASPVLGTGSVHEQYF
TRBD1,few,TRBV29-1,TRBJ1-2,TGCAGCGTTCCTGAACCCAGGGGGCTGGGCTACACCTTC,CSVPEPRGLGYTF
-,once,TRBV7-2,TRBJ1-2,TGTGCCAGCAGACAAACAGCAGCTTCGGTCGGCTACACCTTC,CASRQTAASVGYTF
-,-,TRBV3-1/TRBV3-2,TRBJ2-7,TGTGCCAGCAGCCGCGCGAACGAGCAGTACTTC,CASSRANEQYF
-,few,TRBV7-2,TRBJ1-4,TGTGCCAGCAGCTCCTATACTAATGAAAAACTGTTTTTT,CASSSYTNEKLFF